The clone carrying this T cell receptor (beta chain) is labeled as medium-sized (0.01 to 0.1%). This sample was taken from a study of T-cell reconstitution after alpha-beta-depleted transplantation in children. Trimming shortened V by 0 bases and J by 9 bases, and 15 bases separated the two germline ends. This CDR3 region has 15 residues. The germline CDR1 and CDR2 sequences are DFQATT and SNEGSKA (reference sequence). The TCRbeta library was prepared with unique molecular identifiers. Each CDR3 protein is one row after TCRdb ran MiXCR on the PCR reads. This table holds hundreds of thousands of distinct CDR3 sequences, around 16% found once.

This sequence joins TRBV20-1 and TRBJ1-6, with TRBD1 as a possible D gene (6 bases). The source material was PBMCs from the stem cell graft donor, sampled from the stem cell graft. This receptor was obtained from a human donor who donated a stem cell graft to a child with acute myeloid leukemia. DNA for the CDR3: TGCAGTGCTAGAGATCAGACAGGATTGAGTTCACCCCTCCACTTT. Encoded protein: CSARDQTGLSSPLHF.